This T cell receptor (beta chain) was profiled in a study of beta chain features in type 1 diabetes. Whole-study findings and limits: There was a moderate but significant shortening of TCRB CDR3s in all four CD4+ subsets of Type 1 diabetes patients.

J gave up 9 bases and V 9 bases, and 5 bases lay outside the gene matches. This CDR3 spans 14 amino acids. CDR1 is LNHDA and CDR2 is SQIVND in the germline V gene (reference sequence). Investigators reverse transcribed all isolated RNA, so they sequenced expressed TCRB transcripts. Some clones are missing from TCRdb's copy, which holds only in-frame ones; the method was immunoSEQ multiplex PCR. The sample contains over 65,000 clones, around 32% of which appear only once. Every donor had blood drawn once into heparin, about 116 mL on average. Notes on this clone: Its antigen remains unidentified.

The sequence came from a woman in her late teens or twenties in good health. The sequencing input was stem cell memory CD4+ T cells from blood. This chain links TRBV19 with TRBJ2-1; 16 bases agree with TRBD2. This chain's CDR3 is CASKGLAGGSEQFF. DNA of the CDR3: TGTGCCAGCAAGGGACTAGCGGGAGGGAGTGAGCAGTTCTTC.